These 27 T cell receptor beta chains originate from one sample sequenced in a study of cytomegalovirus exposure and HLA in healthy donors. Primers for the PCR totalled 60 Vbeta and 13 Jbeta. Repertoires were generated with immunoSEQ multiplex PCR, while TCRdb's copy carries only in-frame clones and drops some. The sample lists roughly 150,000 clones, roughly 76% seen once, with about 2% in the top ten. Sequencing was done on a sample of PBMCs. The receptors here all came from a male donor in good health and CMV-seronegative.

J is TRBJ1-1 and V is TRBV5-1; D is ambiguous. CDR1 and CDR2 (germline): SGHRS, YFSETQ. The CDR3 length is 16 residues. Deletions cut 4 bases from V and 4 bases from J, with 20 bases between. The CDR3 spells CASSRNYVTRSTEAFF. DNA for the CDR3: TGCGCCAGCAGCCGCAATTACGTAACAAGGAGCACTGAAGCTTTCTTT.

This clone was seen only a few times. The gene calls are TRBV10-3 and TRBJ2-2, with D possibly being TRBD2 (6 bases). V shed 3 bases and J shed 8 bases, with 13 bases lying between them. CDR1 and CDR2 (germline): ENHRY, SYGVKD. CDR3 length equals 14 residues. The CDR3 sequence: CAISDFGGVGELFF. The CDR3 DNA reads TGTGCCATCAGTGATTTCGGGGGAGTGGGGGAGCTGTTTTTT.

The gene calls are TRBV6-5 and TRBJ1-2; 10 bases are shared with TRBD1. The CDR3 runs 14 residues. CDR1 is MNHEY and CDR2 is SVGAGI in the germline V gene. V shed 7 bases and J 6 bases; nucleotides not matched to a gene: 8. The CDR3 DNA is TGTGCCAGCATCTCGACAGGGGGCGGTGATGGCTACACCTTC. Translated, it gives CASISTGGGDGYTF.

The sample holds a few counts of this clone. The junction departs from the called germline gene at one end, perhaps through a read error. V is TRBV7-9 and J is TRBJ1-1; the D gene is possibly TRBD1 (6 bases). Germline V gives CDR1 SEHNR, CDR2 FQNEAQ (reference sequence). This CDR3 has 13 residues. CDR3 nucleotide sequence: TGTTCCAGCAACCGACAGGCGAACACTGAAGCTTTCTTT. Its translation is CSSNRQANTEAFF.

The chain employs TRBV5-6 and TRBJ2-3, with 7 bases lining up with TRBD1. V gave up 4 bases and J gave up 0 bases; unmatched junction bases: 5. CDR3 length: 15 amino acids. Germline assignment: CDR1 SGHDT and CDR2 YYEEEE. The chain's CDR3 is CASSPGQSSTDTQYF. The CDR3, as DNA: TGTGCCAGCAGCCCGGGACAGTCAAGCACAGATACGCAGTATTTT.

This clone was counted once. This chain links TRBV5-6 with TRBJ2-7; a possible D gene is TRBD1 (6 bases). The CDR3 has 15 amino acids. Trimming pared 1 base from V and 12 bases from J, leaving 23 bases between. Looked up from germline, CDR1 is SGHDT and CDR2 is YYEEEE. CDR3 loop: CASSLKDRTRALRYF. The CDR3 DNA follows: TGTGCCAGCAGCTTGAAGGACAGAACAAGGGCGTTGCGGTACTTC. Complete variable domain (other parts from reference TRBV5-6 and TRBJ2-7): DAGVTQSPTHLIKTRGQQVTLRCSPKSGHDTVSWYQQALGQGPQFIFQYYEEEERQRGNFPDRFSGHQFPNYSSELNVNALLLGDSALYLCASSLKDRTRALRYFGPGTRLTVT.

Points on this clone: One end of the junction fails to match germline, which may point to a read error. The J gene is TRBJ2-3, the V gene TRBV7-7, with 8 bases lining up with TRBD1. This CDR3 comprises 15 residues. Germline V gene sequence: CDR1 SSHAT, CDR2 FNYEAQ (reference sequence). CDR3 protein: CASSLGDRYTDTQYF. The DNA for the CDR3 is TGTGCTAGCAGCTTAGGGGACAGGTACACAGATACGCAGTATTTT.

V usage is TRBV5-1 and J usage is TRBJ1-2, with D maybe TRBD1 (6 bases). CDR3 length equals 16 residues. Germline V gene sequence: CDR1 SGHRS, CDR2 YFSETQ. With 2 bases removed from V and 0 bases from J, the gap between germline ends came to 14 bases. CDR3 loop: CASSLRGGPTNYGYTF. CDR3 nucleotides: TGCGCCAGCAGCTTAAGAGGGGGACCGACTAACTATGGCTACACCTTC.

This chain uses TRBV29-1 with TRBJ1-2; TRBD1 matches at 11 bases. CDR1 is SQVTM and CDR2 is ANQGSEA in the germline V gene. Losses at the gene ends were 6 bases for V and 0 bases for J; bases not matched to a gene: 6. The CDR3 runs 15 residues. CDR3 sequence (DNA): TGCAGCGTCGGACAGGGGGCACTAGCTAACTATGGCTACACCTTC. It specifies CSVGQGALANYGYTF.

This rearrangement joins TRBV27 to TRBJ1-5; 7 positions agree with TRBD1. With 4 bases clipped from V and 3 bases from J, the junction kept 6 bases outside the gene matches. Germline assignment: CDR1 MNHEY and CDR2 SMNVEV (reference sequence). The CDR3 runs to 15 residues. The CDR3 region is CASSSQGGINQPQHF. As DNA, the CDR3 is TGTGCCAGCAGTTCCCAGGGGGGTATCAATCAGCCCCAGCATTTT.

CDR3 amino acids: CASSEAGFMSYEQYF. For the CDR3, the DNA is TGTGCCAGCAGTGAGGCGGGGTTTATGTCCTACGAGCAGTACTTC. The rearrangement joins TRBV25-1 to TRBJ2-7, with D maybe TRBD2 (6 bases). CDR3 length: 15 amino acids. Looked up from germline, CDR1 is MGHDK and CDR2 is SYGVNS. V dropped 3 bases and J dropped 1 base, with 13 bases sitting between them.

Here the CDR3 DNA reads TGTGCCAGCTCACCGCCGACAGGGGGCTATGGCTACACCTTC. The encoded protein is CASSPPTGGYGYTF. The rearrangement uses TRBV18 and TRBJ1-2, with TRBD1 matching 9 bases. This CDR3 is 14 amino acids long. Germline V gene lookup returns CDR1 KGHSH and CDR2 LQKENI. V was clipped by 3 bases and J by 4 bases; unmatched bases: 3. Variable domain in full (rest from reference TRBV18 and TRBJ1-2): NAGVMQNPRHLVRRRGQEARLRCSPMKGHSHVYWYRQLPEEGLKFMVYLQKENIIDESGMPKERFSAEFPKEGPSILRIQQVVRGDSAAYFCASSPPTGGYGYTFGSGTRLTVV.

V is TRBV7-2 and J is TRBJ2-7; 8 positions match TRBD1. CDR1 and CDR2 from the germline V gene are SGHTA and FQGNSA. The CDR3 is made up of 15 amino acids. The J segment lost 4 bases and the V segment lost 1 base, leaving 6 bases of the junction unmatched. The CDR3 loop reads CASSLGQGLPYEQYF. CDR3 bases: TGTGCCAGCAGCTTAGGACAGGGGCTTCCGTACGAGCAGTACTTC.

This clone has a single count. The J gene is TRBJ1-6, the V gene TRBV7-8, with a possible D match to TRBD1 (5 bases). CDR1 is SGHVS, CDR2 FQNEAQ, per germline. CDR3 size: 16 residues. With 2 bases removed from V and 5 bases from J, the gap between germline ends came to 13 bases. The CDR3 coding sequence is TGTGCCAGCAGCTTAAGGGTACAGGTCGATAATTCACCCCTCCACTTT. It codes for CASSLRVQVDNSPLHF. The entire variable domain, with the rest obtained from reference TRBV7-8 and TRBJ1-6, is as follows: GAGVSQSPRYKVAKRGQDVALRCDPISGHVSLFWYQQALGQGPEFLTYFQNEAQLDKSGLPSDRFFAERPEGSVSTLKIQRTQQEDSAVYLCASSLRVQVDNSPLHFGNGTRLTVT.

This rearrangement joins TRBV27 to TRBJ1-1; D ambiguous. Germline V lookup: CDR1 MNHEY, CDR2 SMNVEV (reference sequence). The CDR3 extends over 13 amino acids. V lost 10 bases to trimming and J lost 2 bases, with 14 bases between them. The CDR3 is CATELGSNTEAFF. As DNA, the CDR3 is TGTGCCACCGAATTAGGGAGCAACACTGAAGCTTTCTTT.

This chain joins TRBV6-1 and TRBJ2-7, with 8 bases that match TRBD2. Germline V gene lookup returns CDR1 MNHNS and CDR2 SASEGT. V lost 0 bases and J lost 2; bases outside the gene matches: 12. The length of the CDR3 is 18 residues. Written as DNA, the CDR3 is TGTGCCAGCAGTGAAGCGCCAACGGGGGGGGCTACTGCCTACGAGCAGTACTTC. This sequence encodes CASSEAPTGGATAYEQYF.

This clone is a singleton in its sample. The rearrangement uses TRBV18 and TRBJ1-2; 7 bases map to TRBD1. V lost 2 bases to trimming and J lost 2 bases; unmatched junction nucleotides: 5. The germline gives CDR1 KGHSH, CDR2 LQKENI. There are 15 residues in the CDR3. The CDR3 reads CASSPAGTVNYGYTF. In DNA, the CDR3 is TGTGCCAGCTCACCAGCCGGGACAGTGAACTATGGCTACACCTTC. The variable domain in full, with the rest retrieved from reference TRBV18 and TRBJ1-2, is NAGVMQNPRHLVRRRGQEARLRCSPMKGHSHVYWYRQLPEEGLKFMVYLQKENIIDESGMPKERFSAEFPKEGPSILRIQQVVRGDSAAYFCASSPAGTVNYGYTFGSGTRLTVV.

The gene calls are TRBV10-3 and TRBJ2-7; 8 nucleotides agree with TRBD1. This CDR3 region has 14 residues. Per the germline V gene, CDR1 is ENHRY and CDR2 is SYGVKD. The V and J ends lost 7 bases and 6 bases, in that order; junction bases with no gene match: 11. This CDR3 reads CAITQGQGSSEQYF. As DNA, the CDR3 is TGTGCCATCACCCAAGGACAGGGATCCAGCGAGCAGTACTTC.

This clone was seen once. CDR3 region: CASSLGLVTDTQYF. The CDR3 coding sequence is TGTGCCAGCAGCTTAGGCCTAGTTACAGATACGCAGTATTTT. The V and J genes are TRBV7-2 and TRBJ2-3; D is unclear. The CDR3 spans 14 residues. Germline V gene sequence: CDR1 SGHTA, CDR2 FQGNSA. Trimming shortened V by 1 base and J by 3 bases, and 8 bases separated the two germline ends.

The rearrangement uses TRBV19 and TRBJ1-1; D gene uncertain. Germline CDR1 reads LNHDA; CDR2 reads SQIVND (reference sequence). V dropped 3 bases and J dropped 4 bases, with 3 bases sitting between them. CDR3 length: 11 residues. CDR3 DNA sequence: TGTGCCAGTAGTATGAGCACTGAAGCTTTCTTT. Residues: CASSMSTEAFF. The entire variable domain, with the rest obtained from reference TRBV19 and TRBJ1-1, is as follows: DGGITQSPKYLFRKEGQNVTLSCEQNLNHDAMYWYRQDPGQGLRLIYYSQIVNDFQKGDIAEGYSVSREKKESFPLTVTSAQKNPTAFYLCASSMSTEAFFGQGTRLTVV.

The count of this clone is one. This chain connects TRBV5-1 to TRBJ1-1; TRBD1 aligns across 7 bases. CDR1 SGHRS and CDR2 YFSETQ come from the germline V gene. The CDR3 has 15 amino acids. Losses at the gene ends were 5 bases for V and 3 bases for J; bases not matched to a gene: 10. CDR3 region: CASSLTTGTHTEAFF. DNA for the CDR3: TGCGCCAGCAGTCTCACGACAGGGACCCACACTGAAGCTTTCTTT.

The CDR3 nucleotides are TGCGCCAGCAGCCACCAGGTGGGGGGAGGGACAGATACGCAGTATTTT. Its translation is CASSHQVGGGTDTQYF. The chain couples TRBV5-1 to TRBJ2-3, with 7 bases aligning to TRBD2. Germline V lookup: CDR1 SGHRS, CDR2 YFSETQ. The CDR3 consists of 16 residues. J lost 3 bases, V lost 4 bases, and 11 bases had no gene match.

The chain combines TRBV15 with TRBJ1-5, with 7 positions matching TRBD1. Germline values: CDR1 LNHNV, CDR2 YYDKDF (reference sequence). CDR3 length: 18 residues. V shed 0 bases and J 4 bases; nucleotides not matched to a gene: 12. The CDR3 reads CATSRDSNTGVGNQPQHF. CDR3 coding DNA: TGTGCCACCAGCAGAGATTCAAATACAGGGGTGGGAAATCAGCCCCAGCATTTT.

The chain has TRBV7-2 and TRBJ1-1; the match to TRBD1 covers 7 bases. Germline CDR1 SGHTA, CDR2 FQGNSA. The CDR3 length is 11 residues. Trimming removed 5 bases from V and 10 bases from J; junction bases left unmatched: 4. Here the CDR3 DNA reads TGTGCCAGCAGCGTACGGGACAGAGCTTTCTTT. Its protein is CASSVRDRAFF.

This sequence joins TRBV11-2 and TRBJ2-5; 7 nucleotides match TRBD1. Looked up from germline, CDR1 is SGHAT and CDR2 is FQNNGV. This CDR3 contains 13 residues. J lost 3 bases, V lost 5 bases, and 3 bases had no gene match. The CDR3 spells CASSITGEETQYF. The DNA of the CDR3 is TGTGCCAGCAGCATTACAGGGGAAGAGACCCAGTACTTC.

The chain recombines TRBV5-4 with TRBJ1-3; D remains ambiguous. This CDR3 has 15 amino acids. CDR1 and CDR2 (germline): SGHNT, YYREEE (reference sequence). Trimming took off 2 bases at V and 2 bases at J, with 11 bases between the two ends. The CDR3 DNA is TGTGCCAGCAGCTTAAGACCTCAGGCTGGAAACACCATATATTTT. Protein: CASSLRPQAGNTIYF.

V gene TRBV7-8 combines with J gene TRBJ2-3; 11 bases agree with TRBD2. CDR3 size: 16 residues. Germline V lookup: CDR1 SGHVS, CDR2 FQNEAQ. V lost 1 base, J lost 3 bases, and 3 bases stayed unmatched. This CDR3 reads CASSLDSGGVTDTQYF. The CDR3 DNA is TGTGCCAGCAGCTTAGATAGCGGGGGGGTAACAGATACGCAGTATTTT.